This paragraph reports one TCR beta chain. Its antigen is currently unknown. CDR1 is SGHVS and CDR2 is FQNEAQ in the germline V gene. The J segment lost 6 bases and the V segment lost 0 bases, leaving 12 bases of the junction unmatched. CDR3 length equals 19 residues. The data stem from a study of cytomegalovirus exposure and HLA in healthy donors. Study-wide results and limits: Across donors, most TCRs were seen rarely, yet some public ones were widespread. Reports credit the classifier with highly specific, highly sensitive diagnosis of cytomegalovirus status. The authors listed around 150 TCR beta chains as cytomegalovirus-associated.

Method: immunoSEQ multiplex PCR; TCRdb's copy keeps in-frame clones and lacks some. The sample holds 71,000 or so clones, 90% to 95% seen once. Input material: PBMCs. V and J are TRBV7-8 and TRBJ2-1, with 12 bases fitting TRBD2. The clonotype comes from a man aged 18-30 years in good health and CMV-seropositive. The CDR3 DNA reads as TGTGCCAGCAGCTTAGCGCGGGACAGGCGACTAGCGGGAGCCAATGAGCAGTTCTTC. Residues: CASSLARDRRLAGANEQFF.